A selection of T cell receptor beta chains follows, all from one sample in a study of blood T cells in healthy people across ages. TCRdb called the 5' RACE reads again in MiXCR, with one record for every CDR3 protein. The data contain more than 900,000 distinct CDR3 sequences, roughly 28% of them singletons. A further study also used this sample, focusing on T cells of mothers and their children.

Sequences were obtained from blood. All receptors come from a woman in her 40s in good health. Each CDR3 is given with its conserved first and last residue. Each record gives: clone size, V gene, J gene, D gene, CDR3 protein, CDR3 DNA. The D gene is left open where the match is weak. Clone size is not always given. Where it is, it says once, few, many or a class for expanded clones.

.	TRBV28	TRBJ1-5	.	CASSTNQPQHF	TGTGCCAGCAGTACCAATCAGCCCCAGCATTTT
.	TRBV10-3	TRBJ2-1	.	CAISESIGDEAQFF	TGTGCCATCAGTGAGTCGATTGGGGATGAGGCCCAGTTCTTC
many	TRBV12-3/TRBV12-4	TRBJ2-4	TRBD2	CASSFAGGQGKNIQYF	TGTGCCAGCAGTTTCGCGGGGGGGCAGGGGAAAAACATTCAGTACTTC
.	TRBV29-1	TRBJ2-4	.	CSVNWGKNIQYF	TGCAGCGTTAATTGGGGCAAAAACATTCAGTACTTC
.	TRBV9	TRBJ2-7	TRBD2	CASSVASGGANEQYF	TGTGCCAGCAGCGTGGCTAGCGGGGGGGCCAATGAGCAGTACTTC
few	TRBV20-1	TRBJ2-3	TRBD2	CSARAGGSTDTQYF	TGCAGTGCTAGGGCGGGGGGAAGCACAGATACGCAGTATTTT
.	TRBV20-1	TRBJ2-7	.	CRAPRGLDEQYF	TGCAGGGCGCCCAGGGGCCTGGACGAGCAGTACTTC
few	TRBV28	TRBJ2-7	TRBD1	CASTWTGGSYEQYF	TGTGCCAGCACCTGGACAGGGGGCTCCTACGAGCAGTACTTC
.	TRBV12-3/TRBV12-4	TRBJ1-5	.	CASSLDPDAWGNQPQHF	TGTGCCAGCAGTTTAGATCCAGATGCCTGGGGCAATCAGCCCCAGCATTTT
.	TRBV20-1	TRBJ2-7	.	CSARDLQGFYEQYF	TGCAGTGCTAGAGATCTACAGGGATTCTACGAGCAGTACTTC
few	TRBV6-2/TRBV6-3	TRBJ1-5	.	CASSRMDSRSNQPQHF	TGTGCCAGCAGCCGAATGGACAGCCGTAGCAATCAGCCCCAGCATTTT
few	TRBV5-1	TRBJ2-1	.	CASSLLTSRSYNEQFF	TGCGCCAGCAGCTTATTAACTAGTCGTTCCTACAATGAGCAGTTCTTC
once	TRBV18	TRBJ2-7	TRBD1	CASSPRGRTAAADYEQYF	TGTGCCAGCTCACCAAGGGGGCGGACTGCGGCAGCTGACTACGAGCAGTACTTC
many	TRBV12-3/TRBV12-4	TRBJ2-1	TRBD1	CASSLWTGNNEQFF	TGTGCCAGCAGTTTGTGGACAGGAAACAATGAGCAGTTCTTC
many	TRBV9	TRBJ2-7	.	CASSVGQVSYEQYF	TGTGCCAGCAGCGTAGGACAGGTGTCTTACGAGCAGTACTTC
.	TRBV4-3	TRBJ1-5	.	CASGQDSGIPSSRQHF	TGCGCCAGCGGCCAAGATTCGGGGATACCGTCCAGTCGCCAGCATTTT
many	TRBV10-3	TRBJ2-7	.	CAISESPGRDTYEQYF	TGTGCCATCAGTGAGTCCCCCGGGCGGGATACCTACGAGCAGTACTTC
.	TRBV20-1	TRBJ1-3	TRBD1	CSAHLGGQGLNTIYF	TGCAGTGCCCACTTGGGGGGACAGGGATTAAACACCATATATTTT
few	TRBV5-1	TRBJ2-5	.	CASSFPGAEETQYF	TGCGCCAGCAGCTTCCCGGGGGCGGAAGAGACCCAGTACTTC
few	TRBV5-5	TRBJ2-7	TRBD1	CASSPGQAYTYEQYF	TGTGCCAGCAGCCCGGGACAGGCCTACACCTACGAGCAGTACTTC
many	TRBV27	TRBJ2-5	TRBD1	CASSSTGTGGETQYF	TGTGCCAGCAGTTCCACCGGGACAGGAGGCGAGACCCAGTACTTC
many	TRBV5-4	TRBJ2-5	.	CASSLSHATGPQYF	TGTGCCAGCAGCTTGAGCCACGCCACCGGTCCCCAGTACTTC
once	TRBV5-1	TRBJ2-1	.	CASGLSVQGYNEQFF	TGCGCCAGCGGCTTGTCAGTACAGGGCTACAATGAGCAGTTCTTC
.	TRBV6-5	TRBJ2-3	.	CASSYSNSFPDTQYF	TGTGCCAGCAGTTACTCGAATAGCTTCCCAGATACGCAGTATTTT
.	TRBV9	TRBJ2-4	.	CASSGAPNIQYF	TGTGCCAGCAGCGGAGCCCCCAACATTCAGTACTTC
once	TRBV20-1	TRBJ2-2	.	CSASSLDGELFF	TGCAGTGCTTCGAGTCTTGACGGGGAGCTGTTTTTT
few	TRBV7-6	TRBJ2-5	TRBD1	CAGSLGLKTGAALGQETQYF	TGTGCCGGCAGCTTAGGACTAAAGACAGGGGCCGCACTCGGGCAAGAGACCCAGTACTTC
few	TRBV19	TRBJ1-1	.	CASSATVFAEAFF	TGTGCCAGTAGTGCCACTGTTTTCGCTGAAGCTTTCTTT
many	TRBV6-4	TRBJ2-1	TRBD1	CASSAGTGGYEQFF	TGTGCCAGCAGTGCCGGGACAGGGGGCTATGAGCAGTTCTTC
few	TRBV28	TRBJ2-7	TRBD1	CASTTQGANPTYEQYF	TGTGCCAGCACCACCCAGGGGGCCAACCCCACCTACGAGCAGTACTTC
.	TRBV7-2	TRBJ2-1	TRBD2	CASSLDGTSGGREQFF	TGTGCCAGCAGCTTAGATGGGACTAGCGGGGGGAGGGAGCAGTTCTTC
.	TRBV21-1	TRBJ2-1	.	CASDPEDGTSGGSGPFEQFF	TGTGCCAGCGATCCCGAGGACGGGACTAGCGGGGGGTCGGGGCCATTTGAGCAGTTCTTC
few	TRBV3-1	TRBJ2-5	.	CASSQERPLAETQYF	TGTGCCAGCAGCCAAGAGAGACCCTTAGCTGAGACCCAGTACTTC
many	TRBV28	TRBJ2-7	.	CASTAGYEQYF	TGTGCCAGCACGGCGGGCTACGAGCAGTACTTC
.	TRBV7-2	TRBJ1-5	.	CASSLGEPQPQHF	TGTGCCAGCAGCTTAGGGGAGCCCCAGCCCCAGCATTTT
.	TRBV5-5	TRBJ1-1	.	CASSLGPHTEAFF	TGTGCCAGCAGCTTGGGGCCGCACACTGAAGCTTTCTTT
few	TRBV20-1	TRBJ1-2	.	CSARDRTVSYGYTF	TGCAGTGCTAGAGATCGGACAGTTTCCTATGGCTACACCTTC
.	TRBV20-1	TRBJ1-2	.	CRASVGGNGYTF	TGCAGGGCTAGCGTTGGAGGGAACGGCTACACCTTC